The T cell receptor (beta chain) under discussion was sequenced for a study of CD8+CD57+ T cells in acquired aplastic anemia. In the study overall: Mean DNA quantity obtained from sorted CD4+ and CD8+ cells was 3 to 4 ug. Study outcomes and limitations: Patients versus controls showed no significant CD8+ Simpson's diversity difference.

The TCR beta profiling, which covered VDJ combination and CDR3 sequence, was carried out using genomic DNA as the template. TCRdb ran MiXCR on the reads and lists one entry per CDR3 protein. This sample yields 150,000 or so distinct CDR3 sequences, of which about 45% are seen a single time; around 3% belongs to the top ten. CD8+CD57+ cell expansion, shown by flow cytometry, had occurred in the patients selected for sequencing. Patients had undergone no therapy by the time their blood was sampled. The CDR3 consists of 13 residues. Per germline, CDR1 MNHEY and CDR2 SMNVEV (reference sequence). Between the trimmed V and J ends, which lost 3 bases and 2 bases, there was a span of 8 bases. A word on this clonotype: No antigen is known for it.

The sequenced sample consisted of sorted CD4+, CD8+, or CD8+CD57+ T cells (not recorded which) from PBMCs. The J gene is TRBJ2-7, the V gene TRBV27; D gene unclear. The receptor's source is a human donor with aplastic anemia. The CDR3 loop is CASSFFGPYEQYF. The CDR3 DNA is TGTGCCAGCAGTTTTTTCGGTCCCTACGAGCAGTACTTC.